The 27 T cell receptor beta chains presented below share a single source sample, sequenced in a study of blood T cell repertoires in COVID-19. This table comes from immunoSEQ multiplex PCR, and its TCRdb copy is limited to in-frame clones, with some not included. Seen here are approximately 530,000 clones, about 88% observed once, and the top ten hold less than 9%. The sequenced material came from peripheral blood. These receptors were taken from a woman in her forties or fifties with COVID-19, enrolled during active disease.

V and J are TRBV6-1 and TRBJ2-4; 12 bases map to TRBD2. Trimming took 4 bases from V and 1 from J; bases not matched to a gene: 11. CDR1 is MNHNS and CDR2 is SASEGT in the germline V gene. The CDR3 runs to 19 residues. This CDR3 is CASSAPPSGGASAKNIQYF. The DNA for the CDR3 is TGTGCCAGCAGTGCCCCTCCTAGCGGGGGGGCTTCGGCCAAAAACATTCAGTACTTC.

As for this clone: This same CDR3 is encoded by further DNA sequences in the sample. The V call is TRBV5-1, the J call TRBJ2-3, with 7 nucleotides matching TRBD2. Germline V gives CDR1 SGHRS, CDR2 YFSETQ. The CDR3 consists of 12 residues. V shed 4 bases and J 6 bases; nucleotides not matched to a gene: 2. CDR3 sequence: CASSGEGDTQYF. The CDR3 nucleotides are TGCGCCAGCAGCGGGGAGGGGGATACGCAGTATTTT.

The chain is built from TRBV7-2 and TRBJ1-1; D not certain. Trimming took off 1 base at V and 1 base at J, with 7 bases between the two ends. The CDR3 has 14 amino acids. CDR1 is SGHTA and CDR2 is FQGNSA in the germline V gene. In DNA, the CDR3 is TGTGCCAGCAGCTTAGGACTGGGGAACACTGAAGCTTTCTTT. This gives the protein CASSLGLGNTEAFF.

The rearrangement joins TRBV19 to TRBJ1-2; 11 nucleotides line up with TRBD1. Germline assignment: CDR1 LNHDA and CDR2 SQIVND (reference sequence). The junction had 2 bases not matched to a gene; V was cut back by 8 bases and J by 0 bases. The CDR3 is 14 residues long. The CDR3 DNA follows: TGTGCCAGTGCGGGACAGGGGGCTAACTATGGCTACACCTTC. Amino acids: CASAGQGANYGYTF.

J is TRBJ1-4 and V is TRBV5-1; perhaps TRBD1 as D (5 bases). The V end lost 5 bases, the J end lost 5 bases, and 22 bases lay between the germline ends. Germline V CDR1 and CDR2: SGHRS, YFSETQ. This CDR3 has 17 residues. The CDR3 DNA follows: TGCGCCAGCAGTTCACGTCCATCCATAGGGGAAAATGAAAAACTGTTTTTT. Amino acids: CASSSRPSIGENEKLFF.

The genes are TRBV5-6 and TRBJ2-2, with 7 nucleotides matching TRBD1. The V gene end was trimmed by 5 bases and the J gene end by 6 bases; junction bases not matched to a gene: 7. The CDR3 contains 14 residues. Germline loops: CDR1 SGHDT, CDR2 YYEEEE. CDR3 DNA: TGTGCCAGCAGGAAAATACAGGGGTCCGGGGAGCTGTTTTTT. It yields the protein CASRKIQGSGELFF.

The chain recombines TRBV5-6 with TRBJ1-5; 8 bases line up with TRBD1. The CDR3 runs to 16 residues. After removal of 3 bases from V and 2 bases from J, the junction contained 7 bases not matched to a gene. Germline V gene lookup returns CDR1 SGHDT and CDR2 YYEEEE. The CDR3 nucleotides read TGTGCCAGCAGCTCCGGGACAGGCACACGCAATCAGCCCCAGCATTTT. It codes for CASSSGTGTRNQPQHF.

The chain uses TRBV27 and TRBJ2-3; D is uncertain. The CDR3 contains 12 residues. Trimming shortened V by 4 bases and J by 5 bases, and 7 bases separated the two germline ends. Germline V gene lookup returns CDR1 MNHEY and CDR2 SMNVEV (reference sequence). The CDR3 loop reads CASSWSGDTQYF. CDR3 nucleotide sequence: TGTGCCAGCAGTTGGTCGGGAGATACGCAGTATTTT.

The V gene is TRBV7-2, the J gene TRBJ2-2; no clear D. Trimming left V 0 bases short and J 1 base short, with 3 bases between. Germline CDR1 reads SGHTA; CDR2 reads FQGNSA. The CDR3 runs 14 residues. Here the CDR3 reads CASSLARNTGELFF. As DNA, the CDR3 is TGTGCCAGCAGCTTAGCGCGGAACACCGGGGAGCTGTTTTTT.

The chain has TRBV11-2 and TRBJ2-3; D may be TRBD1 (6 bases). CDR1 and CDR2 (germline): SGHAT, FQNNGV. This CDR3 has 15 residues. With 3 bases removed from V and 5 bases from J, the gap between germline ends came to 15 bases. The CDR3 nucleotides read TGTGCCAGCAGCTTGGGGGCGGGTGTGGGAGATACGCAGTATTTT. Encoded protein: CASSLGAGVGDTQYF. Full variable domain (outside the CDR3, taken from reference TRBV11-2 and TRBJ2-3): EAGVAQSPRYKIIEKRQSVAFWCNPISGHATLYWYQQILGQGPKLLIQFQNNGVVDDSQLPKDRFSAERLKGVDSTLKIQPAKLEDSAVYLCASSLGAGVGDTQYFGPGTRLTVL.

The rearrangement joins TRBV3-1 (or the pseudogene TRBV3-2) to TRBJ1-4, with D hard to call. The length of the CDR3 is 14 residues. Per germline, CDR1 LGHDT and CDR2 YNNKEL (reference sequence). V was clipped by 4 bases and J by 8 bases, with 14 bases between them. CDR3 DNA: TGTGCCAGCAGCCCGACCGTTGTACAGGAAAAACTGTTTTTT. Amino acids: CASSPTVVQEKLFF.

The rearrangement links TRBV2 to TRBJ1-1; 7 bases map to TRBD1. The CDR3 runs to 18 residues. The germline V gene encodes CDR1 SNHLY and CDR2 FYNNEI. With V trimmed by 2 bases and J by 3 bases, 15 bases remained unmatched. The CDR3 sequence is CASSEWLWTGRGYTEAFF. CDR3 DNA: TGTGCCAGCAGTGAATGGTTGTGGACAGGTCGGGGGTACACTGAAGCTTTCTTT.

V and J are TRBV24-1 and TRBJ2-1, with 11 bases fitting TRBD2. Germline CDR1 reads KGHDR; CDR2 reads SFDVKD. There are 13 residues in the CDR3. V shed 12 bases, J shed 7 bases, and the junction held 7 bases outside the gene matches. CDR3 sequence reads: CAAGTSGWNEQFF. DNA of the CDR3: TGTGCCGCCGGGACTAGCGGTTGGAATGAGCAGTTCTTC.

CDR3 protein: CASSRNAQTRDEQYF. In DNA form, the CDR3 reads TGTGCCAGCAGCCGAAACGCTCAGACTAGAGACGAGCAGTACTTC. The V call is TRBV5-4, the J call TRBJ2-7; possible D gene TRBD2, 6 bases. Trimming removed 4 bases from V and 5 bases from J, with 19 bases in between. CDR3 size: 15 residues. Per germline, CDR1 SGHNT and CDR2 YYREEE (reference sequence).

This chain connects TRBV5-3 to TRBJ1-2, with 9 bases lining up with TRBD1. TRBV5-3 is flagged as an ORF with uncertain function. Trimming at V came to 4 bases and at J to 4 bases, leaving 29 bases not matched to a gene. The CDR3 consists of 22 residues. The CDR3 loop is CARSPSWGQGIIYPIASYGYTF. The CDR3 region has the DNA TGTGCCAGAAGCCCTTCCTGGGGACAGGGTATAATCTACCCTATCGCCAGCTATGGCTACACCTTC.

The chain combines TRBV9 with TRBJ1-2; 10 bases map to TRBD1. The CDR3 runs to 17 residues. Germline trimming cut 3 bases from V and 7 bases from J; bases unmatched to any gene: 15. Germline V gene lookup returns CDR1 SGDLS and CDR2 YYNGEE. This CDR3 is CASSEARDRGPRGGYTF. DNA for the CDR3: TGTGCCAGCAGCGAAGCCCGGGACAGGGGCCCCCGGGGTGGCTACACCTTC.

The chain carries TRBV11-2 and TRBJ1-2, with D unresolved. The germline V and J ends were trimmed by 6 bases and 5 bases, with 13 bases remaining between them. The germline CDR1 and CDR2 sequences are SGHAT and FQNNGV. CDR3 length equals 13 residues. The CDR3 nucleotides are TGTGCCAGCAGTCTCGGGCCGGGATATGGCTACACCTTC. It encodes CASSLGPGYGYTF.

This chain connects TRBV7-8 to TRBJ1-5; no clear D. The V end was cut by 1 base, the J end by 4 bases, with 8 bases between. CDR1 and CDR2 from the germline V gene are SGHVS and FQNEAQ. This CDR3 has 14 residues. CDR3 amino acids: CASSLGPGNQPQHF. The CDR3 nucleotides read TGTGCCAGCAGCTTAGGACCGGGGAATCAGCCCCAGCATTTT.

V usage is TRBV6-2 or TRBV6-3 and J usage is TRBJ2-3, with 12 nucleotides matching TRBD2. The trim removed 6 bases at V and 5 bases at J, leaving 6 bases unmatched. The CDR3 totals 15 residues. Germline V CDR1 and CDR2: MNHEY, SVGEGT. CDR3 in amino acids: CASSSSGGAEDTQYF. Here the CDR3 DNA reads TGTGCCAGCAGCTCTAGCGGGGGGGCGGAAGATACGCAGTATTTT.

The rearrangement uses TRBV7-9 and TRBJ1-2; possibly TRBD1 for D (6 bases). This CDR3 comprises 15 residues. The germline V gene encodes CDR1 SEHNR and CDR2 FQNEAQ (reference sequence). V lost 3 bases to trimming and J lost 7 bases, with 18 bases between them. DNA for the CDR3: TGTGCCAGCAGCTTGATGCACAGCGAAGGGGGTGGCTACACCTTC. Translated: CASSLMHSEGGGYTF.

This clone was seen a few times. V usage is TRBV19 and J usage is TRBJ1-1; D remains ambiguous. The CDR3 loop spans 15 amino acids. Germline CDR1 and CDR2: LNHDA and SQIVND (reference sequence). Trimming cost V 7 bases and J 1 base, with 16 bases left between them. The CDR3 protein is CASTIGRVTNTEAFF. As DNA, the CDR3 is TGTGCCAGTACTATTGGGAGGGTGACGAACACTGAAGCTTTCTTT.

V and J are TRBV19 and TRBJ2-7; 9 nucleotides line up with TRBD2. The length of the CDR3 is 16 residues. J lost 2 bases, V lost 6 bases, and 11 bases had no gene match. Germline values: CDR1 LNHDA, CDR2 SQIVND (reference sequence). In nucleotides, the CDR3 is TGTGCCAGTAGCGAGCGGGGGGCCTCTATCGCCTACGAGCAGTACTTC. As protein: CASSERGASIAYEQYF.

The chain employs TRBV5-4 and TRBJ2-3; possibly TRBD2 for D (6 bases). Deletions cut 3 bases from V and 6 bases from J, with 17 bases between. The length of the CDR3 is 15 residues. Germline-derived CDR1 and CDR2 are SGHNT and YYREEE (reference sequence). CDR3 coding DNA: TGTGCCAGCAGCTCTGGGACTGGCCTAGGGGATACGCAGTATTTT. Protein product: CASSSGTGLGDTQYF.

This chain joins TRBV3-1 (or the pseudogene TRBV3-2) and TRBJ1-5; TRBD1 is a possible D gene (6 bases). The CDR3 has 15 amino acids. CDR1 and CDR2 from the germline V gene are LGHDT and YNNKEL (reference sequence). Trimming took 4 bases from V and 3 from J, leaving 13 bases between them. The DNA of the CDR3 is TGTGCCAGCAGCCGCGGGGGCAAGGCCAATCAGCCCCAGCATTTT. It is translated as CASSRGGKANQPQHF.

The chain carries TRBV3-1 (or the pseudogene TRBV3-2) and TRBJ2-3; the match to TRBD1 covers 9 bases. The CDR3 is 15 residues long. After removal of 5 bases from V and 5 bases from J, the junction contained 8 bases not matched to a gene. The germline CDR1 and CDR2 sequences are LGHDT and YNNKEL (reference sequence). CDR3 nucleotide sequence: TGTGCCAGCAGCGATGGACAGGGGTTAGGAGATACGCAGTATTTT. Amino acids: CASSDGQGLGDTQYF.

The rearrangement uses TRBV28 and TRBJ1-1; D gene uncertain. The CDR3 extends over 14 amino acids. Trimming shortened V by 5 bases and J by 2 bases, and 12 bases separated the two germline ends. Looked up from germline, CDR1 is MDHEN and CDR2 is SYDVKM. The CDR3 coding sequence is TGTGCCAGCAGTCCGCCGAGGAAAAACACTGAAGCTTTCTTT. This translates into CASSPPRKNTEAFF. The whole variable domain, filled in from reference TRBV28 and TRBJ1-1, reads DVKVTQSSRYLVKRTGEKVFLECVQDMDHENMFWYRQDPGLGLRLIYFSYDVKMKEKGDIPEGYSVSREKKERFSLILESASTNQTSMYLCASSPPRKNTEAFFGQGTRLTVV.

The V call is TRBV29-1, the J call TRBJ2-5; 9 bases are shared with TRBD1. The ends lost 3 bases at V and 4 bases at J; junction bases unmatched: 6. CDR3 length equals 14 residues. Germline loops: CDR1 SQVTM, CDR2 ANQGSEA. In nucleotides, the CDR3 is TGCAGCGTTGATCAGACAGGGGGGGTAGAGACCCAGTACTTC. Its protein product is CSVDQTGGVETQYF. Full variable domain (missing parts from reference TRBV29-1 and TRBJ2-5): SAVISQKPSRDICQRGTSLTIQCQVDSQVTMMFWYRQQPGQSLTLIATANQGSEATYESGFVIDKFPISRPNLTFSTLTVSNMSPEDSSIYLCSVDQTGGVETQYFGPGTRLLVL.